The rows below give T cell receptor beta chains drawn from one sample of a study of early stage breast cancer tumors. The assay was immunoSEQ multiplex PCR, and TCRdb's table has in-frame clones only and misses some. The sample lists 4,500 or so clones; about 70% were seen once. Sequencing was performed on normal breast tissue next to the tumor. These receptors were obtained from a person between 55 and 69 years old with breast cancer. The CDR3 runs from the conserved cysteine through the conserved F or W. D genes are given only for firm matches. Only part of the rows carry a size: once, few, many, or a class if the clone is expanded.

cdr3_aa cdr3_nt j_call v_call clone_size d_call
CASSLWASGTYEQYF TGTGCCAGCAGCTTATGGGCTAGCGGTACCTACGAGCAGTACTTC TRBJ2-7 TRBV7-2 NA TRBD2
CASSPRDAYEQYF TGTGCCAGCAGCCCACGGGATGCCTACGAGCAGTACTTC TRBJ2-7 TRBV5-6 NA NA
CASRIGRSEYNEKLFF TGTGCCAGCAGAATTGGTCGGTCAGAGTATAATGAAAAACTGTTTTTT TRBJ1-4 TRBV2 NA NA
CASSVIPPHGYTF TGTGCCAGCAGCGTAATCCCCCCCCATGGCTACACCTTC TRBJ1-2 TRBV9 once NA
CASSSWTVLGSNTEAFF TGCGCCAGCAGCTCCTGGACCGTCCTGGGCTCGAACACTGAAGCTTTCTTT TRBJ1-1 TRBV5-1 NA NA
CASSRSSGLTNTGELFF TGTGCCAGCAGCCGTAGTTCCGGACTCACGAACACCGGGGAGCTGTTTTTT TRBJ2-2 TRBV11-1 once NA
CASRPTGARGNQPQHF TGTGCCAGCAGACCGACAGGGGCGCGGGGCAATCAGCCCCAGCATTTT TRBJ1-5 TRBV6-9 NA TRBD1
CASSFPGGAGELFF TGTGCCAGCAGCTTTCCAGGGGGTGCCGGGGAGCTGTTTTTT TRBJ2-2 TRBV5-5 once TRBD1
CSRQTNTEAFF TGCAGTAGACAAACGAACACTGAAGCTTTCTTT TRBJ1-1 TRBV20-1 NA NA
CASSVFPGLANTGELFF TGTGCCAGCAGCGTGTTTCCGGGACTAGCGAACACCGGGGAGCTGTTTTTT TRBJ2-2 TRBV9 few TRBD2
CASSPGTEGIQFF TGTGCCAGCTCACCAGGGACAGAAGGGATTCAGTTCTTC TRBJ2-1 TRBV18 NA TRBD1
CASSLGVQGSYEQYF TGTGCCAGCAGCTTAGGGGTACAGGGGTCCTACGAGCAGTACTTC TRBJ2-7 TRBV11-2 NA TRBD1
CASSSGTGYNEQFF TGTGCCAGCAGCTCCGGGACAGGCTACAATGAGCAGTTCTTC TRBJ2-1 TRBV5-6 medium-sized TRBD1
CAITEDSFHYTF TGTGCCATCACTGAGGACAGTTTTCACTACACCTTC TRBJ1-2 TRBV10-3 NA NA
CASSVGLAGLGEQFF TGTGCCAGCAGCGTGGGTCTAGCGGGACTCGGTGAGCAGTTCTTC TRBJ2-1 TRBV9 NA TRBD2
CASSARQGTNTEAFF TGTGCCAGCAGCGCTCGACAGGGTACCAACACTGAAGCTTTCTTT TRBJ1-1 TRBV6-1 NA TRBD1
CASSRSPGNTQYF TGTGCCAGCAGCCGGTCACCGGGGAATACGCAGTATTTT TRBJ2-3 TRBV7-6 NA NA
CASSESGQGSQPQHF TGTGCCAGCAGTGAGTCGGGACAGGGTAGTCAGCCCCAGCATTTT TRBJ1-5 TRBV2 NA TRBD1
CAIRTEGQGTEAFF TGTGCCATCAGGACCGAGGGGCAGGGGACTGAAGCTTTCTTT TRBJ1-1 TRBV10-3 NA NA
CASRYPTAYYGYTF TGTGCCAGTAGATATCCCACAGCTTACTATGGCTACACCTTC TRBJ1-2 TRBV19 NA NA
CASSHSNNQPQHF TGTGCCAGCAGCCACAGCAACAATCAGCCCCAGCATTTT TRBJ1-5 TRBV7-2 NA NA
CAWSAQGKNIQYF TGTGCCTGGAGTGCACAGGGCAAAAACATTCAGTACTTC TRBJ2-4 TRBV30 NA NA
CASSWTSGGAETQYF TGCGCCAGCAGCTGGACTAGCGGGGGGGCGGAGACCCAGTACTTC TRBJ2-5 TRBV5-1 NA TRBD2
CASSTGLAGGNTDTQYF TGCGCCAGCAGCACGGGACTAGCGGGGGGGAACACAGATACGCAGTATTTT TRBJ2-3 TRBV5-1 NA TRBD2
CASSAGGLQSRANVLTF TGTGCCAGCAGCGCCGGCGGCTTACAAAGTCGGGCCAACGTCCTGACTTTC TRBJ2-6 TRBV7-3 NA NA
CASSPTGRGTEAFF TGTGCCAGCAGCCCGACAGGGAGAGGCACTGAAGCTTTCTTT TRBJ1-1 TRBV11-2 NA TRBD1
CATRKDTRGTDTQYF TGTGCCACTCGAAAGGACACGAGGGGCACAGATACGCAGTATTTT TRBJ2-3 TRBV25-1 NA NA
CAISAGGDHNEQFF TGTGCCATCAGTGCTGGAGGGGACCACAATGAGCAGTTCTTC TRBJ2-1 TRBV10-3 NA NA
CASNEQASSGNTIYF TGTGCCAGTAACGAACAGGCGAGCTCTGGAAACACCATATATTTT TRBJ1-3 TRBV19 NA NA
CASSEYSGQITEAFF TGTGCCAGCAGTGAATATAGCGGACAGATCACTGAAGCTTTCTTT TRBJ1-1 TRBV25-1 NA NA
CASRRTGTSSDTQYF TGCGCCAGCAGGCGAACCGGGACCTCTTCAGATACGCAGTATTTT TRBJ2-3 TRBV5-1 NA NA
CAISEKGGNADTQYF TGTGCCATCAGTGAAAAGGGTGGGAACGCAGATACGCAGTATTTT TRBJ2-3 TRBV10-3 NA NA
CASSYAPFMNTEAFF TGTGCCAGCAGTTACGCTCCCTTCATGAACACTGAAGCTTTCTTT TRBJ1-1 TRBV2 NA NA
CAITGHQANYGYTF TGTGCCATCACGGGACACCAAGCTAACTATGGCTACACCTTC TRBJ1-2 TRBV6-1 few NA
CASNRDANQPQHF TGTGCCAGCAACCGCGACGCCAATCAGCCCCAGCATTTT TRBJ1-5 TRBV11-2 large NA
CASSYQGLAFF TGTGCCAGCAGTTACCAGGGGTTGGCTTTCTTT TRBJ1-1 TRBV6-5 NA NA
CATSRDKGLGQPQHF TGTGCCACCAGCAGAGACAAGGGCTTGGGTCAGCCCCAGCATTTT TRBJ1-5 TRBV15 NA NA
CASSWRPFAGGSPLHF TGTGCCAGCAGCTGGCGACCCTTTGCCGGAGGTTCACCCCTCCACTTT TRBJ1-6 TRBV7-8 once NA
CASSVSGVNEQFF TGTGCCAGCAGCGTATCAGGAGTCAATGAGCAGTTCTTC TRBJ2-1 TRBV9 NA NA
CASRPETGSTDTQYF TGTGCCAGCAGGCCAGAGACAGGGAGCACAGATACGCAGTATTTT TRBJ2-3 TRBV7-6 NA TRBD1
CASSTGQGNTGELFF TGTGCCAGCAGCACGGGACAGGGAAACACCGGGGAGCTGTTTTTT TRBJ2-2 TRBV11-3 NA TRBD1
CASSQAPGYLNTIYF TGCGCCAGCAGCCAAGCTCCAGGGTACCTAAACACCATATATTTT TRBJ1-3 TRBV4-1 few NA
CASSGSGSSSPGELFF TGTGCCAGCAGTGGATCCGGGTCCTCCTCCCCCGGGGAGCTGTTTTTT TRBJ2-2 TRBV6-1 NA NA
CASSVGTLTYNEQFF TGTGCCAGCAGCGTTGGGACACTCACCTACAATGAGCAGTTCTTC TRBJ2-1 TRBV9 NA NA
CASSQGANYGYTF TGTGCCAGCAGCCAAGGGGCTAACTATGGCTACACCTTC TRBJ1-2 TRBV14 NA NA
CASSPKRDEQFF TGTGCCAGCAGTCCCAAAAGGGATGAGCAGTTCTTC TRBJ2-1 TRBV27 NA NA
CASSQLRAYNEQFF TGCGCCAGCAGCCAATTGAGAGCCTACAATGAGCAGTTCTTC TRBJ2-1 TRBV4-1 NA NA
CATSRDPGTVNTEAFF TGTGCCACCAGCAGGGATCCCGGGACGGTGAACACTGAAGCTTTCTTT TRBJ1-1 TRBV15 NA NA
CSFRDSTYEQYF TGCAGCTTCCGGGACTCAACCTACGAGCAGTACTTC TRBJ2-7 TRBV29-1 NA NA
CASSLRQGGGNNEKLFF TGTGCCAGCAGTTTACGACAGGGGGGAGGAAATAATGAAAAACTGTTTTTT TRBJ1-4 TRBV28 NA TRBD1
CASSLTENEQFF TGTGCCAGCAGCTTAACGGAAAATGAGCAGTTCTTC TRBJ2-1 TRBV7-3 NA NA